This is a list of T cell receptor beta chains from one sample in a study of cytomegalovirus exposure and HLA in healthy donors. Sequencing used immunoSEQ multiplex PCR; TCRdb keeps in-frame clones, though not all of them. The sample lists over 70,000 clones, about 80% seen once, with about 30% in the top ten. Sequenced sample: PBMCs. Receptors originate from a man aged 50 or older in good health and CMV-seropositive. The CDR3 runs from the conserved cysteine through the conserved F or W. Each record gives: CDR3 protein, CDR3 DNA, V gene, J gene, D gene, CDR3 length, clone size. D genes are given only for firm matches. Clone size is not always given. Where it is, it says once, few, many or a class for expanded clones.

cdr3_aa: CASSLASTSGRANEQFF
cdr3_nt: TGTGCCAGCAGCTTAGCCTCGACTAGCGGGAGGGCCAATGAGCAGTTCTTC
v_call: TRBV11-3
j_call: TRBJ2-1
d_call: TRBD2
cdr3_length: 17
clone_size: .

cdr3_aa: CASSSRLERDTYEQYF
cdr3_nt: TGTGCCAGCAGCTCGCGACTGGAGCGGGATACCTACGAGCAGTACTTC
v_call: TRBV5-4
j_call: TRBJ2-7
d_call: TRBD2
cdr3_length: 16
clone_size: .

cdr3_aa: CASSLVGDYQETQYF
cdr3_nt: TGCGCCAGCAGCTTGGTGGGGGACTACCAAGAGACCCAGTACTTC
v_call: TRBV5-1
j_call: TRBJ2-5
d_call: .
cdr3_length: 15
clone_size: .

cdr3_aa: CASSPGQNTGELFF
cdr3_nt: TGTGCCAGCTCACCAGGACAGAACACCGGGGAGCTGTTTTTT
v_call: TRBV18
j_call: TRBJ2-2
d_call: .
cdr3_length: 14
clone_size: .

cdr3_aa: CASSRPTGTSPNEQFF
cdr3_nt: TGTGCCAGCAGTCGACCTACCGGGACTAGCCCCAATGAGCAGTTCTTC
v_call: TRBV6-6
j_call: TRBJ2-1
d_call: TRBD2
cdr3_length: 16
clone_size: .

cdr3_aa: CASSLAQVGTYEQYF
cdr3_nt: TGTGCCAGCAGCTTAGCACAGGTGGGGACCTACGAGCAGTACTTC
v_call: TRBV7-9
j_call: TRBJ2-7
d_call: .
cdr3_length: 15
clone_size: .

cdr3_aa: CASSPRLPHEAFF
cdr3_nt: TGTGCCAGCTCACCGAGGCTACCGCATGAAGCTTTCTTT
v_call: TRBV18
j_call: TRBJ1-1
d_call: .
cdr3_length: 13
clone_size: .

cdr3_aa: CASTRDRAETQYF
cdr3_nt: TGTGCCAGCACCAGGGACAGGGCAGAGACCCAGTACTTC
v_call: TRBV2
j_call: TRBJ2-5
d_call: TRBD1
cdr3_length: 13
clone_size: .

cdr3_aa: CASCRFAKNIQYF
cdr3_nt: TGTGCCAGCTGCCGGTTTGCCAAAAACATTCAGTACTTC
v_call: TRBV2
j_call: TRBJ2-4
d_call: .
cdr3_length: 13
clone_size: .

cdr3_aa: CASSFPLGLAGASTDTQYF
cdr3_nt: TGTGCCAGCAGCTTCCCCTTAGGGCTAGCGGGAGCTAGCACAGATACGCAGTATTTT
v_call: TRBV7-9
j_call: TRBJ2-3
d_call: TRBD2
cdr3_length: 19
clone_size: .

cdr3_aa: CATSRARLAGDEQYF
cdr3_nt: TGTGCCACCAGCAGAGCGCGGCTAGCGGGAGACGAGCAGTACTTC
v_call: TRBV15
j_call: TRBJ2-7
d_call: TRBD2
cdr3_length: 15
clone_size: .

cdr3_aa: CASRPDRNNYGYTF
cdr3_nt: TGCGCCAGCAGACCCGACAGGAATAACTATGGCTACACCTTC
v_call: TRBV5-1
j_call: TRBJ1-2
d_call: .
cdr3_length: 14
clone_size: .

cdr3_aa: CASSETLGAPDTQYF
cdr3_nt: TGTGCCAGCAGCGAAACTTTAGGGGCCCCAGATACGCAGTATTTT
v_call: TRBV2
j_call: TRBJ2-3
d_call: .
cdr3_length: 15
clone_size: .

cdr3_aa: CAIEGGLAKTNTGELFF
cdr3_nt: TGTGCCATCGAAGGTGGACTAGCGAAAACGAACACCGGGGAGCTGTTTTTT
v_call: TRBV10-3
j_call: TRBJ2-2
d_call: TRBD2
cdr3_length: 17
clone_size: few

cdr3_aa: CASSPSGGANEQFF
cdr3_nt: TGTGCCAGCAGCCCTAGTGGGGGGGCAAATGAGCAGTTCTTC
v_call: TRBV7-7
j_call: TRBJ2-1
d_call: .
cdr3_length: 14
clone_size: .

cdr3_aa: CASSATGSGRNTGELFF
cdr3_nt: TGTGCCAGCAGTGCCACGGGTAGCGGGAGAAACACCGGGGAGCTGTTTTTT
v_call: TRBV2
j_call: TRBJ2-2
d_call: TRBD2
cdr3_length: 17
clone_size: .

cdr3_aa: CASGGRGYYGYTF
cdr3_nt: TGTGCCAGTGGCGGTCGGGGATATTATGGCTACACCTTC
v_call: TRBV19
j_call: TRBJ1-2
d_call: .
cdr3_length: 13
clone_size: .

cdr3_aa: CASSTNRQEQFF
cdr3_nt: TGTGCCAGCAGCACTAATCGCCAAGAGCAGTTCTTC
v_call: TRBV7-2
j_call: TRBJ2-1
d_call: .
cdr3_length: 12
clone_size: .

cdr3_aa: CASSPLEGTVQFF
cdr3_nt: TGTGCCAGCAGTCCCCTCGAAGGGACAGTACAGTTCTTC
v_call: TRBV6-5
j_call: TRBJ2-1
d_call: TRBD1
cdr3_length: 13
clone_size: .

cdr3_aa: CASSPTGTSAYEQYF
cdr3_nt: TGTGCCAGCAGCCCCACCGGGACTAGCGCCTACGAGCAGTACTTC
v_call: TRBV7-2
j_call: TRBJ2-7
d_call: TRBD2
cdr3_length: 15
clone_size: .

cdr3_aa: CASSSTGEYNEKLFF
cdr3_nt: TGTGCCAGCAGCTCAACAGGGGAGTATAATGAAAAACTGTTTTTT
v_call: TRBV7-2
j_call: TRBJ1-4
d_call: TRBD1
cdr3_length: 15
clone_size: .

cdr3_aa: CASSSVGRSSDEQYF
cdr3_nt: TGTGCCAGCAGTTCCGTCGGGAGAAGTAGCGACGAGCAGTACTTC
v_call: TRBV6-5
j_call: TRBJ2-7
d_call: .
cdr3_length: 15
clone_size: .

cdr3_aa: CASSEAGQGIDAFF
cdr3_nt: TGTGCCAGCAGTGAAGCGGGACAGGGAATTGACGCTTTCTTT
v_call: TRBV6-1
j_call: TRBJ1-1
d_call: TRBD1
cdr3_length: 14
clone_size: .

cdr3_aa: CASSWGGHQNTEAFF
cdr3_nt: TGTGCCAGCAGCTGGGGGGGACACCAGAACACTGAAGCTTTCTTT
v_call: TRBV7-3
j_call: TRBJ1-1
d_call: .
cdr3_length: 15
clone_size: once

cdr3_aa: CASKVLAGDTGELFF
cdr3_nt: TGTGCCAGCAAGGTCCTAGCGGGAGATACCGGGGAGCTGTTTTTT
v_call: TRBV6-1
j_call: TRBJ2-2
d_call: TRBD2
cdr3_length: 15
clone_size: .

cdr3_aa: CASSGARTGELFF
cdr3_nt: TGTGCCAGCAGCGGAGCGCGAACCGGGGAGCTGTTTTTT
v_call: TRBV6-5
j_call: TRBJ2-2
d_call: .
cdr3_length: 13
clone_size: once

cdr3_aa: CASSRTDTEAFF
cdr3_nt: TGTGCCAGCAGCCGAACGGACACTGAAGCTTTCTTT
v_call: TRBV6-1
j_call: TRBJ1-1
d_call: .
cdr3_length: 12
clone_size: .

cdr3_aa: CASSGPTGVGNTIYF
cdr3_nt: TGTGCCAGCAGCGGGCCGACAGGGGTTGGAAACACCATATATTTT
v_call: TRBV9
j_call: TRBJ1-3
d_call: TRBD1
cdr3_length: 15
clone_size: .

cdr3_aa: CASSFTGTGGYGYTF
cdr3_nt: TGTGCCAGCAGCTTTACCGGGACAGGAGGCTATGGCTACACCTTC
v_call: TRBV9
j_call: TRBJ1-2
d_call: TRBD1
cdr3_length: 15
clone_size: .

cdr3_aa: CASSLLAGGPRTDTQYF
cdr3_nt: TGTGCCAGCAGCTTATTAGCGGGAGGCCCGAGGACAGATACGCAGTATTTT
v_call: TRBV9
j_call: TRBJ2-3
d_call: TRBD2
cdr3_length: 17
clone_size: .

cdr3_aa: CALQGGNEQFF
cdr3_nt: TGTGCCTTACAGGGGGGCAATGAGCAGTTCTTC
v_call: TRBV30
j_call: TRBJ2-1
d_call: TRBD1
cdr3_length: 11
clone_size: .

cdr3_aa: CASSLSTSGPPGETQYF
cdr3_nt: TGTGCCAGCAGCTTATCGACTAGCGGTCCCCCGGGGGAGACCCAGTACTTC
v_call: TRBV11-2
j_call: TRBJ2-5
d_call: TRBD2
cdr3_length: 17
clone_size: .

cdr3_aa: CASSDNRVLDTEAFF
cdr3_nt: TGTGCCAGCAGCGACAACAGGGTTTTGGACACTGAAGCTTTCTTT
v_call: TRBV5-4
j_call: TRBJ1-1
d_call: .
cdr3_length: 15
clone_size: .

cdr3_aa: CASSYFGQEGQRGYTF
cdr3_nt: TGTGCCAGCAGCTACTTCGGACAGGAGGGCCAGAGGGGCTACACCTTC
v_call: TRBV7-2
j_call: TRBJ1-2
d_call: TRBD1
cdr3_length: 16
clone_size: .

cdr3_aa: CASSPRGGRGYEQYF
cdr3_nt: TGTGCCAGCAGCCCCCGGGGCGGGAGGGGATACGAGCAGTACTTC
v_call: TRBV13
j_call: TRBJ2-7
d_call: TRBD2
cdr3_length: 15
clone_size: once